This TCR beta chain was found in a study of molecular identifiers for immune sequencing clone quantification. Study-level information: Naive CD8 RNA (around 20,000 or 100,000 cells) was divided into five aliquots, with four sequenced.

Germline V gives CDR1 SGHRS, CDR2 YFSETQ. The CDR3 spans 16 residues. A remark on this clonotype: Being one base from a much bigger clone, this may be a read error.

One entry per CDR3 protein, called by TCRdb with MiXCR from the PCR reads. The repertoire has about 640,000 distinct CDR3 sequences, roughly 21% of them found once; the top ten carry approximately 0.9%. Input material: naive CD8+ T cells from blood, with Jurkat cell RNA spiked in. The subset: FACS-sorted CD8+CD4-CCR7+CD45RA+ naive T cells. This clonotype was obtained from a human donor in good health. Some libraries in this study had Jurkat cell RNA spiked in. The V and J genes are TRBV5-1 and TRBJ2-3, with 14 bases fitting TRBD2. The CDR3 here is CANSPRLAGGSDTQYF. CDR3 nucleotides: TGCGCCAACAGCCCGCGACTAGCGGGGGGGTCAGATACGCAGTATTTT.